The clone carrying this T cell receptor beta chain showed up just once. Antigen specificity is unknown. This table comes from immunoSEQ multiplex PCR, and its TCRdb copy is limited to in-frame clones, with some not included. The table records about 2.2 million clones, 90% to 95% of them present only once. Naive CD8 cells comprised CD45RO-negative, CCR7-positively selected cells, excluding terminally differentiated effector memory CD45RA+ cells. The data derive from a study of shared clonotypes between healthy human individuals. Overall study: The cohort had a couple of women and a few men, ages 18 to 49.

Whole-study results and caveats: With a few donors compared, 4% to 5% of naive CD4 clonotypes were shared. Apart from blood, nothing was sampled; tissue repertoires likely differ.

The CDR3 loop spans 16 amino acids. Germline CDR1 is SGHVS and CDR2 is FQNEAQ. The ends were cut back, 0 bases at V and 7 bases at J, with 17 bases in the middle. The chain links TRBV7-8 to TRBJ2-3, with D perhaps matching TRBD1 (8 bases). The specimen sequenced was naive CD8+ T cells from PBMCs. This receptor was taken from a young man in good health. Some clones in this sample may be carry-over from other donors' samples. CDR3 nucleotides: TGTGCCAGCAGCTTAGCCGACAGGGGAGGGTCGTATACGCAGTATTTT. Amino acid sequence: CASSLADRGGSYTQYF.